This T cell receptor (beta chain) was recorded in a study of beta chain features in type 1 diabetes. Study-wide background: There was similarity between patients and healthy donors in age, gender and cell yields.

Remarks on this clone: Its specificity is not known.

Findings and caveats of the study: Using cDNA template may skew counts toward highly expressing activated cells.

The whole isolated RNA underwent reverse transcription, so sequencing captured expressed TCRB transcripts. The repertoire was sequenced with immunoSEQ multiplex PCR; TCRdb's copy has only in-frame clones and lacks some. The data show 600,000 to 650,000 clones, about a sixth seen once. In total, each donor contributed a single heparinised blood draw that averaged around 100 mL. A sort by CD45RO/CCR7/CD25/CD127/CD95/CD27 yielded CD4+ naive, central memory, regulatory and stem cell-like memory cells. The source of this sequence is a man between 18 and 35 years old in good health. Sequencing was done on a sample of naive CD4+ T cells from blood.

As DNA, the CDR3 is TGTGCCAGCAGTCAGGGACTAGCGGGATTTGGTGAGCAGTTCTTC. This sequence encodes CASSQGLAGFGEQFF. The chain has TRBV6-5 and TRBJ2-1, with TRBD2 identical over 13 bases. Trimming removed 5 bases from V and 9 bases from J; junction bases left unmatched: 7. The CDR3 sequence is 15 residues long. The germline gives CDR1 MNHEY, CDR2 SVGAGI.